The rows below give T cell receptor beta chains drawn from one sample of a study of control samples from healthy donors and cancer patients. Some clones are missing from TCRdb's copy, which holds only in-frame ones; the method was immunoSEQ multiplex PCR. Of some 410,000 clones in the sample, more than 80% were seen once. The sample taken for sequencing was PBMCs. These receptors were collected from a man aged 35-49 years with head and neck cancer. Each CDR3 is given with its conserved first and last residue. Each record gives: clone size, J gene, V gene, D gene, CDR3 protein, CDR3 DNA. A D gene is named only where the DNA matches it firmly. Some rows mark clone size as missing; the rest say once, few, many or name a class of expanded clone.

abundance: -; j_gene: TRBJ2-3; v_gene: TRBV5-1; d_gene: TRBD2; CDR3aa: CASSLDVSGGGADTQYF; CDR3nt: TGCGCCAGCAGCTTGGATGTATCGGGGGGAGGCGCAGATACGCAGTATTTT
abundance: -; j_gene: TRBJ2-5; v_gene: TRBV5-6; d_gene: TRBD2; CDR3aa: CASSLGLAGYQETQYF; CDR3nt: TGTGCCAGCAGCCTAGGACTAGCGGGGTACCAAGAGACCCAGTACTTC
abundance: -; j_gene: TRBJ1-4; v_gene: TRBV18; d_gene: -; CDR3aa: CASSPPEGTLFF; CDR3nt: TGTGCCAGCTCACCACCTGAGGGGACACTGTTTTTT
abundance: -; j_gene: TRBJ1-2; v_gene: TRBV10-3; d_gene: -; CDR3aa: CAISVDSNYGYTF; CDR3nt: TGTGCCATCAGTGTAGACAGTAACTATGGCTACACCTTC
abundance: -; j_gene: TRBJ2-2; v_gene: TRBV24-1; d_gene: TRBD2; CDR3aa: CATSPPGGSSNTGELFF; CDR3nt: TGTGCCACCAGCCCCCCGGGGGGTAGCTCGAACACCGGGGAGCTGTTTTTT
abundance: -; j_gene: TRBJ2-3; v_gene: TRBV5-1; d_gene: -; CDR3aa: CASSLGLTAGTSTDTQYF; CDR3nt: TGCGCCAGCAGCCTAGGGCTTACGGCAGGGACTAGCACAGATACGCAGTATTTT
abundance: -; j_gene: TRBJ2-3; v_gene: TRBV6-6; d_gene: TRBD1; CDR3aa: CASSYSQGADTQYF; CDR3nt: TGTGCCAGCAGTTACTCGCAGGGGGCAGATACGCAGTATTTT
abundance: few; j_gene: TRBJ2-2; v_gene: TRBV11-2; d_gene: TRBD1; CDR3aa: CASSFDRGLWELFF; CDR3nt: TGTGCCAGCAGCTTCGACAGGGGGCTGTGGGAGCTGTTTTTT
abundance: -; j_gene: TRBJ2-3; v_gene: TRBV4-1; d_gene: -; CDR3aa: CASSQVQSGDTQYF; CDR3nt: TGCGCCAGCAGCCAAGTACAGTCGGGGGATACGCAGTATTTT
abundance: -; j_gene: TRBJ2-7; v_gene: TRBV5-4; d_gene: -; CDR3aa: CASSLINRAPYEQYF; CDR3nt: TGTGCCAGCAGCTTGATCAACCGAGCCCCCTACGAGCAGTACTTC